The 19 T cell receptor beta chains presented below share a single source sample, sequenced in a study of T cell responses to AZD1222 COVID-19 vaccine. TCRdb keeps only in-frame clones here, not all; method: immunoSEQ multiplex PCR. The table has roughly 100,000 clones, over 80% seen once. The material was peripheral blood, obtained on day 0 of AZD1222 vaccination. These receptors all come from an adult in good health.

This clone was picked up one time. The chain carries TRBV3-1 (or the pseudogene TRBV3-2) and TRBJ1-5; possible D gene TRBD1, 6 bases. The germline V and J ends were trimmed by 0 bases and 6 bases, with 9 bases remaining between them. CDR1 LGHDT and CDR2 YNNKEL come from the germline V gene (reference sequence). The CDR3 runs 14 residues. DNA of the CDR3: TGTGCCAGCAGCCAAGATATAGGGGGTCAGCCCCAGCATTTT. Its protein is CASSQDIGGQPQHF.

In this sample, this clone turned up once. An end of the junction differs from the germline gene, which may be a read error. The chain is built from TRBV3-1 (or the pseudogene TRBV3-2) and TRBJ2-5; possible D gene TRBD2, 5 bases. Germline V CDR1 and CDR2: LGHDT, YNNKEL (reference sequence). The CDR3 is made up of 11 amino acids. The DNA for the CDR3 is TGTGCCAGCACCCAACGGGGGACCCAGTACTTC. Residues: CASTQRGTQYF.

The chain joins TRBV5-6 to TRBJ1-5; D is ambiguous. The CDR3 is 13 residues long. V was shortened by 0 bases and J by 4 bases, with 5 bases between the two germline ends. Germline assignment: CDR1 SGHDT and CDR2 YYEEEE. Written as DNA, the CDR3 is TGTGCCAGCAGCTTGGGCGTAAATCAGCCCCAGCATTTT. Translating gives CASSLGVNQPQHF.

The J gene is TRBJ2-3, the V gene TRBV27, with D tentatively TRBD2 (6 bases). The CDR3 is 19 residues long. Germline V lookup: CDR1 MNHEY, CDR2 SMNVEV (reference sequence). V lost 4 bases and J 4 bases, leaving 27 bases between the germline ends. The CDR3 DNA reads TGTGCCAGCAGTTCCCGCTCGGGAGTTGCGGGACGCGCCCCAGATACGCAGTATTTT. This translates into CASSSRSGVAGRAPDTQYF.

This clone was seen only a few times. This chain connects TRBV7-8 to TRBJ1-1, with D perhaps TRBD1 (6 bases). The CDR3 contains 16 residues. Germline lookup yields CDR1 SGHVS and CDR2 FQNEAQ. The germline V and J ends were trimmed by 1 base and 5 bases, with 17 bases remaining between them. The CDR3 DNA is TGTGCCAGCAGCTTAGAGCTACAGGGTTCGAAAACTGAAGCTTTCTTT. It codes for CASSLELQGSKTEAFF.

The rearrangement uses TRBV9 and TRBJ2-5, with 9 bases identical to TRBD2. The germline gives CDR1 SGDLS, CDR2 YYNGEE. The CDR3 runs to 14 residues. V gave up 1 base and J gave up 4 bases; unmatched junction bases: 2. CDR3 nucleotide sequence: TGTGCCAGCAGCGTATTGACTAGCGGAGAGACCCAGTACTTC. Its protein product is CASSVLTSGETQYF.

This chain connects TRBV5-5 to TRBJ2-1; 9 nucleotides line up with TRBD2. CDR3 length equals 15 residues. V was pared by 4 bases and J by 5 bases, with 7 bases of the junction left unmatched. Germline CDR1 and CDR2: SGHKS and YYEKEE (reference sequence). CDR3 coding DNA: TGTGCCAGCAGCAGACTAGCGGATTTAAACAATGAGCAGTTCTTC. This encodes CASSRLADLNNEQFF.

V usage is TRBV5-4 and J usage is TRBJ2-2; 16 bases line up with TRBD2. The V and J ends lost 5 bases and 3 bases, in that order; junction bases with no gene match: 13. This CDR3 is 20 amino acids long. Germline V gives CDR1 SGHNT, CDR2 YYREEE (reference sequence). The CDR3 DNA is TGTGCCAGCAGTCCGCGACCGGGACTAGCGGGGGGGCCGCACACCGGGGAGCTGTTTTTT. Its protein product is CASSPRPGLAGGPHTGELFF.

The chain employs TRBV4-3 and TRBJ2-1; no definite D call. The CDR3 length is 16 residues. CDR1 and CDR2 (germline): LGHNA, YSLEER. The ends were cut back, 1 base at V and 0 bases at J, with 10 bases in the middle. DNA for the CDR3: TGCGCCAGCAGCCAAGCAGTGGGAAGCTCCTACAATGAGCAGTTCTTC. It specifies CASSQAVGSSYNEQFF.

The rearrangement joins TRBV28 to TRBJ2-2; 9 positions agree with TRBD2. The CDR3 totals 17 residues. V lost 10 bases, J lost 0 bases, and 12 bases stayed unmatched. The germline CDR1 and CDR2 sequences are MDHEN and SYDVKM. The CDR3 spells CATHPSAGGANTGELFF. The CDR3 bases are TGTGCCACCCACCCTTCGGCGGGAGGGGCGAACACCGGGGAGCTGTTTTTT. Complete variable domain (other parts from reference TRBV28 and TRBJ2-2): DVKVTQSSRYLVKRTGEKVFLECVQDMDHENMFWYRQDPGLGLRLIYFSYDVKMKEKGDIPEGYSVSREKKERFSLILESASTNQTSMYLCATHPSAGGANTGELFFGEGSRLTVL.

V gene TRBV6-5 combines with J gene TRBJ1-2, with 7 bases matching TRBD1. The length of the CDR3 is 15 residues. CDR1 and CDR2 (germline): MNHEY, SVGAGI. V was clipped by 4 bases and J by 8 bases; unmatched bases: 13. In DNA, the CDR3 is TGTGCCAGCAGTTCCCTGGGTGAGGGGGCCTTAGGCTACACCTTC. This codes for CASSSLGEGALGYTF.

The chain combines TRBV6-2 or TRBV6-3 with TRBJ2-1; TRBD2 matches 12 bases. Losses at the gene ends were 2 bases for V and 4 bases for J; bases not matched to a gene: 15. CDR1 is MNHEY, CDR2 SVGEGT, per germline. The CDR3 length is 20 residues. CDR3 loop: CASSYRVASGRVGVYNEQFF. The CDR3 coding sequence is TGTGCCAGCAGTTACCGAGTTGCTAGCGGGAGGGTGGGGGTTTACAATGAGCAGTTCTTC.

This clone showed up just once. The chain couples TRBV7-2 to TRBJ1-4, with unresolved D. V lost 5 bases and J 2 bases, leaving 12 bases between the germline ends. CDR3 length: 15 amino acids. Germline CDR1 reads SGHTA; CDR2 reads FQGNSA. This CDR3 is CASSPWRGTNEKLFF. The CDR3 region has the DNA TGTGCCAGCAGCCCATGGCGGGGTACTAATGAAAAACTGTTTTTT.

The CDR3 protein is CASRTGSRGYTF. DNA of the CDR3: TGTGCCAGCAGAACAGGGTCGCGAGGCTACACCTTC. This sequence joins TRBV6-5 and TRBJ1-2; D possibly corresponds to TRBD1 (6 bases). Germline CDR1 and CDR2: MNHEY and SVGAGI. The germline V and J ends were trimmed by 6 bases and 8 bases, with 13 bases remaining between them. The CDR3 has 12 amino acids.

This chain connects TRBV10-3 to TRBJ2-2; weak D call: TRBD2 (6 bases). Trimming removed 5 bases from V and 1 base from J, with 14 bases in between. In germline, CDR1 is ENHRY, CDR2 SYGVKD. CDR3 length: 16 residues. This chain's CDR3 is CAISTHPSENTGELFF. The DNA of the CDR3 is TGTGCCATCAGTACCCACCCTAGCGAGAACACCGGGGAGCTGTTTTTT.

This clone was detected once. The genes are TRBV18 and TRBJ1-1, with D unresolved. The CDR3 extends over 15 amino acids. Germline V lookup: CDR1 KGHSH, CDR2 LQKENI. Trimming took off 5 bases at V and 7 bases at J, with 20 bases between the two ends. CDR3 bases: TGTGCCAGCTCAAGGACGGTGGGGATTGATGGTGAAGCTTTCTTT. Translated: CASSRTVGIDGEAFF.

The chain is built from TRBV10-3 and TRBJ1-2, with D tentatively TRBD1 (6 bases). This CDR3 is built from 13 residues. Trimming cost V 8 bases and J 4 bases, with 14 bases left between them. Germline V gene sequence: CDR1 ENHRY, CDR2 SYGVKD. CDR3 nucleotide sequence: TGTGCCATCTGGGGGCAGAGTAGCTATGGCTACACCTTC. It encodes CAIWGQSSYGYTF.

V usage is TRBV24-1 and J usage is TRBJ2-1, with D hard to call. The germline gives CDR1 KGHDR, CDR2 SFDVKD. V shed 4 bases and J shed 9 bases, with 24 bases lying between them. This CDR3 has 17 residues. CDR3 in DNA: TGTGCCACCAGTGAAACAACCCCGGCTAGTCTCCCCGGTGAGCAGTTCTTC. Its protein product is CATSETTPASLPGEQFF.

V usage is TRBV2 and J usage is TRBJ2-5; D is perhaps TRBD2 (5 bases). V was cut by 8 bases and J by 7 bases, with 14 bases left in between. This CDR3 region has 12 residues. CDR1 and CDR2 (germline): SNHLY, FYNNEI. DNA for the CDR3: TGTGCCAGCGGTCCCGAAGAGGGGACCCAGTACTTC. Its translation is CASGPEEGTQYF.